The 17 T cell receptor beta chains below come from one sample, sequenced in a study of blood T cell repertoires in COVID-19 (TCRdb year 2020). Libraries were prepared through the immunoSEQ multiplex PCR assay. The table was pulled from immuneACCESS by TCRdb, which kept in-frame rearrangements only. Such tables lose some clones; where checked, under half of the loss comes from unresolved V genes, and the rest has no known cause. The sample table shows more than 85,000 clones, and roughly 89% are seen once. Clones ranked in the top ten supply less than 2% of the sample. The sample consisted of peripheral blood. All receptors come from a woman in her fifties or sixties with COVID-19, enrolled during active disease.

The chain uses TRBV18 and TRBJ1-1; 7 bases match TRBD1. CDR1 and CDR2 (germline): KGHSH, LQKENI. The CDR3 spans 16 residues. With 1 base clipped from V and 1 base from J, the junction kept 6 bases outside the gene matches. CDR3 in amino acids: CASSPLPTGANTEAFF. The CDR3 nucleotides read TGTGCCAGCTCACCACTGCCTACAGGGGCGAACACTGAAGCTTTCTTT.

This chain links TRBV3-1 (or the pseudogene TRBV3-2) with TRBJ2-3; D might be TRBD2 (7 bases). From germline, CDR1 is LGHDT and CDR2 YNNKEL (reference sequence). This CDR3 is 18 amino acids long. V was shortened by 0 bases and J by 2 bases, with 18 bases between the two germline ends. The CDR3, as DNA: TGTGCCAGCAGCCAAGATAGGGGCGGGGGCCGAATCACAGATACGCAGTATTTT. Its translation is CASSQDRGGGRITDTQYF.

CDR3 amino acids: CSANDRLGGQNIQYF. The CDR3 DNA sequence: TGCAGTGCTAATGACAGGCTGGGCGGGCAAAACATTCAGTACTTC. The chain couples TRBV20-1 to TRBJ2-4, with D perhaps matching TRBD1 (6 bases). This CDR3 contains 15 residues. Germline CDR1 is DFQATT and CDR2 is SNEGSKA (reference sequence). V was pared by 4 bases and J by 5 bases, with 18 bases between.

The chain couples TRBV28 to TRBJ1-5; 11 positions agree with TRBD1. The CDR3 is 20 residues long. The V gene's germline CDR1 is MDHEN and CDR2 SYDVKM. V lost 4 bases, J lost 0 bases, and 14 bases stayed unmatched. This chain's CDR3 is CASSYRYRTGGHRSNQPQHF. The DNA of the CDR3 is TGTGCCAGCAGTTATCGGTATCGGACAGGGGGCCATCGTAGCAATCAGCCCCAGCATTTT.

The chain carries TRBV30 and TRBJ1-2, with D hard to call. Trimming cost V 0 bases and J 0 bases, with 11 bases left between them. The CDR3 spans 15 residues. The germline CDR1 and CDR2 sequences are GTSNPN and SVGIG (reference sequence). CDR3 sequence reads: CAWSVVPATNYGYTF. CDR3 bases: TGTGCCTGGAGTGTAGTCCCAGCGACTAACTATGGCTACACCTTC.

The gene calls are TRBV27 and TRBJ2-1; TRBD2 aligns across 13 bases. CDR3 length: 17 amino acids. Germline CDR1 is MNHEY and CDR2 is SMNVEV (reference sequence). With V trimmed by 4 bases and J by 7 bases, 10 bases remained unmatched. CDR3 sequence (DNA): TGTGCCAGCAGTTCCCCACCACTAGCGGGGGGGCTTAATGAGCAGTTCTTC. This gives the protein CASSSPPLAGGLNEQFF.

CDR3 sequence: CASSPTPRAGNTIYF. The CDR3 DNA sequence: TGTGCCAGCTCACCGACTCCCCGGGCTGGAAACACCATATATTTT. The chain couples TRBV18 to TRBJ1-3; D gene unclear. CDR1 KGHSH and CDR2 LQKENI come from the germline V gene. The CDR3 runs 15 residues. Trimming took 3 bases from V and 2 from J, leaving 11 bases between them.

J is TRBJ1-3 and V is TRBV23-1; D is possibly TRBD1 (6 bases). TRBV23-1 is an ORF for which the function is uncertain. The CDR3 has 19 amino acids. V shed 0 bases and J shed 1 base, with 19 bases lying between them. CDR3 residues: CASSQSQWDMDSSGNTIYF. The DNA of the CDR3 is TGCGCCAGCAGTCAATCGCAGTGGGACATGGATTCTTCTGGAAACACCATATATTTT.

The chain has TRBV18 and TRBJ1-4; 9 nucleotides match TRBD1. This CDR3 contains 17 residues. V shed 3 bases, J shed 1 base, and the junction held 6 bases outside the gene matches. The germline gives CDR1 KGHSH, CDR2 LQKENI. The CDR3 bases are TGTGCCAGCTCACCGGGACAGGGAATCAAAACTAATGAAAAACTGTTTTTT. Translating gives CASSPGQGIKTNEKLFF.

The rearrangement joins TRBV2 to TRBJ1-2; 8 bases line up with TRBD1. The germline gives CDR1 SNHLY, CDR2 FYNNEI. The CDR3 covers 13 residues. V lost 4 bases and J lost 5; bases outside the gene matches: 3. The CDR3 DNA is TGTGCCAGCAGTGTTCAGGGGGCTTATGGCTACACCTTC. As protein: CASSVQGAYGYTF.

CDR3 in DNA: TGTGCCAGCAGCGTTTCGGACAGGGGCGAGACCCAGTACTTC. Residues: CASSVSDRGETQYF. The chain employs TRBV9 and TRBJ2-5; 9 nucleotides agree with TRBD1. Germline V CDR1 and CDR2: SGDLS, YYNGEE. The CDR3 length is 14 residues. The J segment lost 5 bases and the V segment lost 2 bases, leaving 4 bases of the junction unmatched.

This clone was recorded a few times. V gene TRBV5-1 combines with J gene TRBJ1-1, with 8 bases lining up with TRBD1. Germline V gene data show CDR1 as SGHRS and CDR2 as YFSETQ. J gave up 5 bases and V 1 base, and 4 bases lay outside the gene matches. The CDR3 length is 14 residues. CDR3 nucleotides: TGCGCCAGCAGCTTGAACTACAGGGGGACTGAAGCTTTCTTT. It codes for CASSLNYRGTEAFF.

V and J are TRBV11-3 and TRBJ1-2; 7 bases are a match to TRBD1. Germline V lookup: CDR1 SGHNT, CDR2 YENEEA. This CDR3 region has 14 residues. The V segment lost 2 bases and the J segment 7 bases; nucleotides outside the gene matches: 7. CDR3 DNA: TGTGCCAGCAGCTTAAACGGGCAGGGGGGTGGCTACACCTTC. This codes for CASSLNGQGGGYTF. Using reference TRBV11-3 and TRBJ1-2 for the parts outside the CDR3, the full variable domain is EAGVVQSPRYKIIEKKQPVAFWCNPISGHNTLYWYLQNLGQGPELLIRYENEEAVDDSQLPKDRFSAERLKGVDSTLKIQPAELGDSAVYLCASSLNGQGGGYTFGSGTRLTVV.

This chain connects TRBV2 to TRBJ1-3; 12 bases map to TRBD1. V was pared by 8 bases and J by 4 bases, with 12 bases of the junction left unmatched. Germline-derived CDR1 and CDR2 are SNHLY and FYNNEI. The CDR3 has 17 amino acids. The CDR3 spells CASESPGQGAPGNTIYF. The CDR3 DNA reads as TGTGCCAGCGAAAGTCCGGGACAGGGGGCTCCCGGAAACACCATATATTTT.

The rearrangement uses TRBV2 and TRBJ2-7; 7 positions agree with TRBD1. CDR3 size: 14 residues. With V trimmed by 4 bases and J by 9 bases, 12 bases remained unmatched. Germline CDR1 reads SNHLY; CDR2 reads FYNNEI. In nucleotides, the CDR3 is TGTGCCAGCAGTGTCCCGGGACAGTCCCGGGGGCAGTACTTC. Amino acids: CASSVPGQSRGQYF.

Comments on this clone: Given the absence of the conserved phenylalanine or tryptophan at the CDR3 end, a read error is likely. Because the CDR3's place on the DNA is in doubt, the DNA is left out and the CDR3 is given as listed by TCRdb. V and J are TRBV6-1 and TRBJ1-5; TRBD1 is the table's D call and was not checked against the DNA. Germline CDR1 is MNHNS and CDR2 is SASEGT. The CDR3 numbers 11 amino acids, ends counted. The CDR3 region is CASSENRLFGL.

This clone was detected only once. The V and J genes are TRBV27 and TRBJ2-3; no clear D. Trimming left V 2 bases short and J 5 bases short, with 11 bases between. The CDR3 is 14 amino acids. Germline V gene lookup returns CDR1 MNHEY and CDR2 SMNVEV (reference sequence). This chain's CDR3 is CASSLQVLGDTQYF. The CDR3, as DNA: TGTGCCAGCAGTTTACAGGTGTTGGGAGATACGCAGTATTTT.